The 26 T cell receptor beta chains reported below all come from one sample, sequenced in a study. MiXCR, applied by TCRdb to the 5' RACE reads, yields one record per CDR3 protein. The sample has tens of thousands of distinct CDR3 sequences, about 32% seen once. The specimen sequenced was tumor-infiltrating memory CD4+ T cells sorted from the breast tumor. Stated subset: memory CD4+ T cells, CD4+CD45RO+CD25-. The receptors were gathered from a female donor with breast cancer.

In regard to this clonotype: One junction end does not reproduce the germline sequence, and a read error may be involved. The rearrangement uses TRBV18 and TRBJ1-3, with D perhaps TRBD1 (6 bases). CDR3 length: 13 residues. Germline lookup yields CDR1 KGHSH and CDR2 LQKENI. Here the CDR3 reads CAGSTQGRNTIYF. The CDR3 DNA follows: TGTGCCGGCTCAACACAGGGCAGAAACACCATATATTTT.

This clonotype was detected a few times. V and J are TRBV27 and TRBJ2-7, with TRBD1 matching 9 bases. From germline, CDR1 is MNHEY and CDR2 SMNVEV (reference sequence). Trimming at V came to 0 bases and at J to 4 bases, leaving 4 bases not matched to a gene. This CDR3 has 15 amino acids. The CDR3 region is CASSLSPTGGYEQYF. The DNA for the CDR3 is TGTGCCAGCAGTTTATCCCCGACAGGGGGGTACGAGCAGTACTTC.

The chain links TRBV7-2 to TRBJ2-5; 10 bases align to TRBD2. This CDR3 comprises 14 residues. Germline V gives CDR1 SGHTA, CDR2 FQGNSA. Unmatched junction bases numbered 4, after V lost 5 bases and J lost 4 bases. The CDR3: CASSPGLARETQYF. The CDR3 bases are TGTGCCAGCAGCCCGGGACTAGCGCGAGAGACCCAGTACTTC.

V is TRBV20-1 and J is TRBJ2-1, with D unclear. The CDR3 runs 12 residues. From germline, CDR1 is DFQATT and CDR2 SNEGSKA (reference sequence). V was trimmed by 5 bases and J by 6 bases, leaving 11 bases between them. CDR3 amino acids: CSAPDVSNEQFF. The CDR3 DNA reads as TGCAGTGCTCCGGACGTCAGCAATGAGCAGTTCTTC.

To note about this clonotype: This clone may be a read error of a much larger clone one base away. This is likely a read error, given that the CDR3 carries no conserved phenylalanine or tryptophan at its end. The CDR3 loop is CASGGTGRNEQFC. CDR3 in DNA: TGCGCCAGCGGGGGGACAGGGCGGAATGAGCAGTTCTGC. The chain is built from TRBV5-1 and TRBJ2-1; TRBD1 aligns across 9 bases. The CDR3 has 13 residues. Trimming cost V 7 bases and J 7 bases; bases outside gene matches: 6. Germline CDR1 SGHRS, CDR2 YFSETQ.

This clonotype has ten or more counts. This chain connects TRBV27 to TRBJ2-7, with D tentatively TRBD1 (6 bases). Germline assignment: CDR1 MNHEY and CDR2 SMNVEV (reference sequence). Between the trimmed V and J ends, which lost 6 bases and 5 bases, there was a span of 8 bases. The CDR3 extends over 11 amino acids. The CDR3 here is CASRQGHEQYF. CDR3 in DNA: TGTGCCAGCAGACAGGGCCACGAGCAGTACTTC.

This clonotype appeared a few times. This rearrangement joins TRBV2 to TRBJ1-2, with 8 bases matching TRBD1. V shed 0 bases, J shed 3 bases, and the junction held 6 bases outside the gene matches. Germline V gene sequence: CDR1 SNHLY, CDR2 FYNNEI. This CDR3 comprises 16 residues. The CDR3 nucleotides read TGTGCCAGCAGTGAAGCGCTTGGACAGGGCGACTATGGCTACACCTTC. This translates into CASSEALGQGDYGYTF.

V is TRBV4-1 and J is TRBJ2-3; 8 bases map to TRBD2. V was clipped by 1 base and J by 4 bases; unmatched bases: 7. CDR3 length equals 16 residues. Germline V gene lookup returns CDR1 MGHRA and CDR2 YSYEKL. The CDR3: CASSQVQGLGADTQYF. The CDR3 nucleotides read TGCGCCAGCAGCCAAGTGCAGGGACTAGGCGCAGATACGCAGTATTTT.

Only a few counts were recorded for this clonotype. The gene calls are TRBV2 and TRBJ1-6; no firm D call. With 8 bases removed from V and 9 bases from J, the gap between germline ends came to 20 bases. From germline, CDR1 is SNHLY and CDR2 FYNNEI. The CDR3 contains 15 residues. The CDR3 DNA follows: TGTGCCAGCTTACTTGGGTACTCCCAACTTTCACCCCTCCACTTT. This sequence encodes CASLLGYSQLSPLHF.

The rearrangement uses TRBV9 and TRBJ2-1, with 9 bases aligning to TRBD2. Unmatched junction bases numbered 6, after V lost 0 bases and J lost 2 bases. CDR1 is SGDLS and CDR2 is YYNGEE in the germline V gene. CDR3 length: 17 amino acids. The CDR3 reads CASSVGNSGGTYNEQFF. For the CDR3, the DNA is TGTGCCAGCAGCGTAGGGAACAGCGGGGGGACCTACAATGAGCAGTTCTTC. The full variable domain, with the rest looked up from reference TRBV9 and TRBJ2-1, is DSGVTQTPKHLITATGQRVTLRCSPRSGDLSVYWYQQSLDQGLQFLIQYYNGEERAKGNILERFSAQQFPDLHSELNLSSLELGDSALYFCASSVGNSGGTYNEQFFGPGTRLTVL.

CDR3 loop: CASSYSGAGVGETQYF. The CDR3 bases are TGTGCCAGCAGTTACTCGGGGGCGGGAGTGGGGGAGACCCAGTACTTC. This chain connects TRBV6-5 to TRBJ2-5, with a tentative D call TRBD2 (7 bases). Trimming shortened V by 0 bases and J by 5 bases, and 16 bases separated the two germline ends. The V gene's germline CDR1 is MNHEY and CDR2 SVGAGI. The CDR3 totals 16 residues.

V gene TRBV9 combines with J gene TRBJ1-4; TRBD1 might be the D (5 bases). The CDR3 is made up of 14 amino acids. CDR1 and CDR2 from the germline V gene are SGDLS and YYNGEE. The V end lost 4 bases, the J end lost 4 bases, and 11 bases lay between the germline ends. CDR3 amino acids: CASSRDSHNEKLFF. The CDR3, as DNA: TGTGCCAGCAGCCGGGACTCCCATAATGAAAAACTGTTTTTT.

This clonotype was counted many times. CDR3 DNA sequence: TGTGCCAGCAGCTTATCCGCAGGGCGGTATTCTGGGGCCAACGTCCTGACTTTC. It yields the protein CASSLSAGRYSGANVLTF. V gene TRBV7-9 combines with J gene TRBJ2-6; TRBD1 might be the D (5 bases). V lost 2 bases and J lost 1, with 15 bases in between. Per the germline V gene, CDR1 is SEHNR and CDR2 is FQNEAQ (reference sequence). This CDR3 is 18 amino acids long.

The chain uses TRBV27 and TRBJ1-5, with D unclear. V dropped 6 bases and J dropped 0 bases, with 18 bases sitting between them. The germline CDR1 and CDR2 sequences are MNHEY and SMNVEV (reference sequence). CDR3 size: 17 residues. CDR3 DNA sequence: TGTGCCAGCAGCCCAGACTGGGTTCTTCGTAGCAATCAGCCCCAGCATTTT. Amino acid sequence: CASSPDWVLRSNQPQHF.

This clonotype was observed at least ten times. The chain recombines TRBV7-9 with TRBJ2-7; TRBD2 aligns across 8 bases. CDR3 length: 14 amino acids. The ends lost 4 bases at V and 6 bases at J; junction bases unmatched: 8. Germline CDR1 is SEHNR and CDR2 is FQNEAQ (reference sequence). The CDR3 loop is CASSSRLARGEQYF. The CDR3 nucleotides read TGTGCCAGCAGCTCAAGACTAGCGAGGGGCGAGCAGTACTTC.

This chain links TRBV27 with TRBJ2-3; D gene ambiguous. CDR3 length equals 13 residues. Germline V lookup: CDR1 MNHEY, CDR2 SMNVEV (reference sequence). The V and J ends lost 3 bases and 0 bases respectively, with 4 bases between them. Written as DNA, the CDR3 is TGTGCCAGCAGTTTCGGGAGCACAGATACGCAGTATTTT. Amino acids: CASSFGSTDTQYF.

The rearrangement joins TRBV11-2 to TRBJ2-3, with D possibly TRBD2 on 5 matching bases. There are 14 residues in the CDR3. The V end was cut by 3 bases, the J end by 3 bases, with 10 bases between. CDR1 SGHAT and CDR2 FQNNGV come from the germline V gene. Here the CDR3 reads CASSFSEMTDTQYF. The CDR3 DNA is TGTGCCAGCAGCTTTAGCGAGATGACAGATACGCAGTATTTT.

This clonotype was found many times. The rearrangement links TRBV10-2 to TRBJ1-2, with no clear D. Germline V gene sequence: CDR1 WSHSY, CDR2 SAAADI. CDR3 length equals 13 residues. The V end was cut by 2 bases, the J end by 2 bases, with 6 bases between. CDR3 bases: TGCGCCAGCAGTGAGGAAGGGAACTATGGCTACACCTTC. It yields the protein CASSEEGNYGYTF.

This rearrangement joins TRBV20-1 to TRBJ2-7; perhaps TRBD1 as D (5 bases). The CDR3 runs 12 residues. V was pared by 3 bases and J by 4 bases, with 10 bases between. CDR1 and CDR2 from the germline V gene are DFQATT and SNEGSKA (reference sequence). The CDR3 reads CSARLQEYEQYF. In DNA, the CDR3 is TGCAGTGCTAGGTTACAGGAGTACGAGCAGTACTTC.

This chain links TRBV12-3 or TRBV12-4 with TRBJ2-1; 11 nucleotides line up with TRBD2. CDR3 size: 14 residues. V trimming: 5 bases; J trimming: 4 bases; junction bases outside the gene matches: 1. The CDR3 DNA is TGTGCCAGCAGTGGGACTAGCGGTTACAATGAGCAGTTCTTC. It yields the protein CASSGTSGYNEQFF.

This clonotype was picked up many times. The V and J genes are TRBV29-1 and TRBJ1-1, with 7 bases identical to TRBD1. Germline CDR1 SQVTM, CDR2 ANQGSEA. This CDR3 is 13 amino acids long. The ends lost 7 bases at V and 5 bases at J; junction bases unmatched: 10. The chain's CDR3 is CSASGGRGTEAFF. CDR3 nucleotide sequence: TGCAGCGCCTCAGGGGGTAGGGGGACTGAAGCTTTCTTT.

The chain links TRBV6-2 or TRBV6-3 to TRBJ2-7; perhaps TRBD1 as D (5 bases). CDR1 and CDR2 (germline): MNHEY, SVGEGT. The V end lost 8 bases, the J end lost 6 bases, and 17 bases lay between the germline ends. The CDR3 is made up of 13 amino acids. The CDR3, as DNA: TGTGCCAGCGATCGGGCAGGGCACTTCGAGCAGTACTTC. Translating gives CASDRAGHFEQYF.

CDR3 nucleotide sequence: TGTGCCAGCAGGCGGGAGGGATATAGCTACGAGCAGTACTTC. Encoded protein: CASRREGYSYEQYF. The chain carries TRBV12-3 or TRBV12-4 and TRBJ2-7; 9 bases are shared with TRBD2. The CDR3 has 14 residues. V lost 6 bases, J lost 3 bases, and 6 bases stayed unmatched.

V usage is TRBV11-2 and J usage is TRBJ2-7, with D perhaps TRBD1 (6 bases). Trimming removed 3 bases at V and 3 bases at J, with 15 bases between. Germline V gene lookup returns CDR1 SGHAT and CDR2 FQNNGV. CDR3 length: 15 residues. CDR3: CASSLNRVTGYEQYF. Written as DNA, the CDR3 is TGTGCCAGCAGCTTGAACAGGGTCACGGGCTACGAGCAGTACTTC.

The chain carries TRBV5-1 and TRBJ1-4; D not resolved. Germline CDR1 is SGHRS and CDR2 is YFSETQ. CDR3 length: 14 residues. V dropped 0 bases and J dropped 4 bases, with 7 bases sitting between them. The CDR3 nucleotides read TGCGCCAGCAGCTTGGGCAGATTTAATGAAAAACTGTTTTTT. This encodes CASSLGRFNEKLFF.

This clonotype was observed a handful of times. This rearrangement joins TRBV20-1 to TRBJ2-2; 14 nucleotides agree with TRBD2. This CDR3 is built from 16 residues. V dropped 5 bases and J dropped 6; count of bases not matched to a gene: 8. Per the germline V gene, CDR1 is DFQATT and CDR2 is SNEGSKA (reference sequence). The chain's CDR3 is CSAEGLAGAHPGELFF. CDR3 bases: TGCAGTGCTGAGGGACTAGCGGGGGCCCATCCCGGGGAGCTGTTTTTT.